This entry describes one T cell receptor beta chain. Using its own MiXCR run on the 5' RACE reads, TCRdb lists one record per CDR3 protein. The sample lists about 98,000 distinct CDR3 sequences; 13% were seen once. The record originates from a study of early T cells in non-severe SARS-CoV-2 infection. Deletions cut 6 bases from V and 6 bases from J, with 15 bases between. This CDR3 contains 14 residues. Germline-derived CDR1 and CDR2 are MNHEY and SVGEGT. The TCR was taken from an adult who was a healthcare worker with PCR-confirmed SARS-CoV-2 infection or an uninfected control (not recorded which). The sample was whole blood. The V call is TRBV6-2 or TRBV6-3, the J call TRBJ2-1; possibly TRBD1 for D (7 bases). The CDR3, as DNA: TGTGCCAGCAGCAGAGACCAGGGGGGCAATGAGCAGTTCTTC. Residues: CASSRDQGGNEQFF.